A single sample is the source of the 9 T cell receptor beta chains below, sequenced in a study of CD8+CD57+ T cells in acquired aplastic anemia. Sequencing was done on patients that had shown CD8+CD57+ cell expansion by flow cytometry. Investigators profiled TCR beta VDJ and CDR3 from genomic DNA template. TCRdb reprocessed the reads via MiXCR and lists one record per CDR3 protein. The sample yields roughly 260,000 distinct CDR3 sequences, around half seen once. The specimen was sorted CD4+, CD8+, or CD8+CD57+ T cells (not recorded which) from PBMCs. Source of these receptors: a human donor with aplastic anemia.

The chain links TRBV12-3 or TRBV12-4 to TRBJ2-3; 7 nucleotides line up with TRBD1. V was pared by 6 bases and J by 5 bases, with 17 bases of the junction left unmatched. CDR3 length equals 17 residues. CDR3 DNA sequence: TGTGCCAGCAGCCCTCGAACAGGGGATGGGTGGGGAGATACGCAGTATTTT. Translating it yields CASSPRTGDGWGDTQYF.

This clonotype was counted many times. The chain couples TRBV5-4 to TRBJ2-1; 10 bases map to TRBD2. Unmatched junction bases numbered 13, after V lost 5 bases and J lost 5 bases. The CDR3 spans 17 residues. The germline gives CDR1 SGHNT, CDR2 YYREEE (reference sequence). CDR3 region: CASRSGEREGLDNEQFF. The CDR3 DNA reads as TGTGCCAGCAGATCTGGGGAGCGGGAGGGCCTGGACAATGAGCAGTTCTTC.

This sequence joins TRBV7-9 and TRBJ2-7; 11 positions match TRBD2. The V and J ends lost 6 bases and 4 bases, in that order; junction bases with no gene match: 14. Germline V CDR1 and CDR2: SEHNR, FQNEAQ (reference sequence). CDR3 length equals 17 residues. The CDR3 loop is CASSLWTSGRHGYEQYF. In DNA form, the CDR3 reads TGTGCCAGCAGTTTATGGACTAGCGGGCGTCACGGATACGAGCAGTACTTC. Full variable domain (missing parts from reference TRBV7-9 and TRBJ2-7): DTGVSQNPRHKITKRGQNVTFRCDPISEHNRLYWYRQTLGQGPEFLTYFQNEAQLEKSRLLSDRFSAERPKGSFSTLEIQRTEQGDSAMYLCASSLWTSGRHGYEQYFGPGTRLTVT.

V is TRBV12-3 or TRBV12-4 and J is TRBJ2-7, with 10 bases aligning to TRBD1. V lost 6 bases, J lost 3 bases, and 5 bases stayed unmatched. The CDR3 is made up of 14 amino acids. CDR3 bases: TGTGCCAGCAGGCCGACAGGGGGCCTCTACGAGCAGTACTTC. Its translation is CASRPTGGLYEQYF.

This clonotype has more than one count but fewer than ten. The chain couples TRBV6-1 to TRBJ1-1, with 10 bases lining up with TRBD1. J lost 8 bases, V lost 10 bases, and 28 bases had no gene match. Germline loops: CDR1 MNHNS, CDR2 SASEGT. CDR3 length: 19 amino acids. CDR3 region: CATHLKTFRDRGLTREAFF. The CDR3 region has the DNA TGTGCCACCCACCTCAAGACATTTCGGGACAGGGGTCTTACGAGAGAAGCTTTCTTT.

Of note for this clonotype: Relative to the germline gene, one junction end is altered; a read error may explain this. The V and J genes are TRBV5-1 and TRBJ2-3, with 11 bases fitting TRBD2. Germline V gene data show CDR1 as SGHRS and CDR2 as YFSETQ. This CDR3 comprises 17 residues. The CDR3 sequence: CASSLDRLAGHTDTQYF. The CDR3 nucleotides are TGTGCCAGCAGCTTGGACCGACTAGCGGGGCACACAGATACGCAGTATTTT.

This clonotype is deemed medium-sized. J is TRBJ2-7 and V is TRBV19, with 8 nucleotides matching TRBD2. V lost 6 bases, J lost 6 bases, and 7 bases stayed unmatched. Germline CDR1 is LNHDA and CDR2 is SQIVND (reference sequence). CDR3 length equals 13 residues. CDR3 sequence (DNA): TGTGCCAGTAGCTCCGGGACTAGAAGCGAGCAGTACTTC. Translating it yields CASSSGTRSEQYF.

This clonotype appeared many times. The chain uses TRBV6-2 or TRBV6-3 and TRBJ2-5; unclear D gene. The V end was cut by 6 bases, the J end by 3 bases, with 11 bases between. Germline assignment: CDR1 MNHEY and CDR2 SVGEGT. The CDR3 contains 13 residues. CDR3 nucleotides: TGTGCCAGCAGCCATGCAGAAGAAGAGACCCAGTACTTC. This codes for CASSHAEEETQYF.

V and J are TRBV15 and TRBJ2-6; the D is unclear. Deletions cut 0 bases from V and 0 bases from J, with 9 bases between. The CDR3 runs 17 residues. The germline CDR1 and CDR2 sequences are LNHNV and YYDKDF (reference sequence). This CDR3 is CATSREPQYSGANVLTF. In DNA form, the CDR3 reads TGTGCCACCAGCAGAGAGCCCCAGTACTCTGGGGCCAACGTCCTGACTTTC.